This T cell receptor (beta chain) comes out of a study of T cells after yellow fever vaccination. Study outcomes and limitations: After the booster, 96% of CD4 and about nine tenths of CD8 primary-response clones were re-detected.

V was cut by 4 bases and J by 5 bases, with 14 bases left in between. The CDR3 totals 14 residues. MiXCR, run by TCRdb on the 5' RACE reads, gives a single entry per CDR3 protein. The sample has about 340,000 distinct CDR3 sequences, under 15% seen once. This clonotype appeared a few times. Its cognate antigen is unknown. The clonotype was recovered from a man between 18 and 35 years old who received the YFV17D yellow fever vaccine. The starting material was CD4+ T cells sorted from PBMCs, obtained 15 days after the yellow fever booster vaccination. This chain connects TRBV12-3 or TRBV12-4 to TRBJ2-5; either TRBD1 or TRBD2 may fit D (6 bases each). CDR3 region: CASSSRQAGETQYF. The CDR3 coding sequence is TGTGCCAGCAGTTCCCGACAGGCGGGGGAGACCCAGTACTTC.